This T cell receptor (beta chain) emerged from a study of CD8+ T cells in alopecia areata. Study overall: The graft donors were 6-12-month-old C3H/HeJ mice with spontaneous alopecia, and their skin went to roughly 6-11-week-old female C3H/HeJ mice. Broader study findings: Normal scalp had lower clonality than lesional scalp, with alopecia totalis/universalis lesions showing this most strongly. Normal skin's resident alphabeta T cells are also sequenced in scalp samples.

Note on this clone: Its antigen is currently unknown. Gene names are mouse gene names. The CDR3 is cut off 4 residues early in the read; its end comes from the germline J gene.

In each case, RNA was isolated and then reverse transcribed into cDNA as the sequencing template. TCRdb's table, derived via immunoSEQ multiplex PCR, lists solely in-frame clones and lacks some. The specimen gives 15,000 to 20,000 clones without singletons; the ten biggest hold approximately 31%. The V end lost 0 bases, the J end lost 2 bases, and 7 bases lay between the germline ends. Germline V gene lookup returns CDR1 FNHDT and CDR2 SITEND (reference sequence). The CDR3 loop spans 14 amino acids. Sorting of pooled cutaneous lymph node cells used CD4, CD8alpha, NKG2D, NKG2ACE and other markers. The chain recombines TRBV19 with TRBJ2-5, with a tentative D call TRBD2 (6 bases). The sequencing input was CD8+ T cells sorted from a lymph node. The receptor was derived from a C3H/HeJ mouse with alopecia areata. MHC haplotype here: H2-k. CDR3 DNA (partial): TGTGCCAGCAGTATAGACTGGGTCCAAGAC. It is translated as CASSIDWVQD. Given in full, the CDR3 is CASSIDWVQDTQYF.